These T cell receptor beta chains were read from a single sample in a study of glioma-infiltrating T cells. A single record per CDR3 protein comes from TCRdb applying MiXCR to the multiplex PCR reads. The repertoire holds about 180,000 distinct CDR3 sequences, with roughly 45% as singletons. Sample: glioma tissue, nonneoplastic brain tissue, or PBMCs (not recorded which). The receptors stem from a human donor with low-grade glioma or glioblastoma, undergoing nonglioma brain surgery, or in good health (not recorded which). Both conserved end residues are part of each CDR3. Fields, in order: clone size, V gene, J gene, D gene, CDR3 DNA, CDR3 protein. D genes are given only for firm matches. For some rows the clone size is stated as once, few or many, or as a class when expanded; others skip it.

-	TRBV27	TRBJ1-5	-	TGTGCCAGCAGTTTTGGGGGGGAACAGCCCTATCATTTT	CASSFGGEQPYHF
few	TRBV10-3	TRBJ2-4	TRBD2	TGTGCCATCAGCCAAGCCACCGGGACTAGGAACATTCAGTACTTC	CAISQATGTRNIQYF
many	TRBV6-1	TRBJ2-3	-	TGTGCCAGCAGTGAAACCATAGGGACGACAGATACGCAGTATTTT	CASSETIGTTDTQYF
-	TRBV19	TRBJ2-1	-	TGTGCCGGTAGTCGAGGTCAGGGGCCGAGCAATGAGCAGTTCTTC	CAGSRGQGPSNEQFF
-	TRBV5-1	TRBJ2-3	-	TGCGCCAGCAAGGCTAGAGGAGATACGCAGTATTTT	CASKARGDTQYF
many	TRBV24-1	TRBJ2-1	-	TGTGCCACCAGTGATTCTAGTAGGGCCCACAATGAGCAGTTCTTC	CATSDSSRAHNEQFF
many	TRBV20-1	TRBJ2-5	TRBD2	TGCAGTGCTAGATTAGCTAGCGGTCCCCAAGAGACCCAGTACTTC	CSARLASGPQETQYF
many	TRBV29-1	TRBJ2-3	-	TGCAGCGTTGCCCTCACAGATACGCAGTATTTT	CSVALTDTQYF
-	TRBV29-1	TRBJ1-1	-	TGCAGCGTTCAAATCGTCTCCACTGAAGCTTTCTTT	CSVQIVSTEAFF
-	TRBV27	TRBJ2-7	-	TGTGCCAGCCAAGGACTACAAAACTTTAAATCCTACGAGCAGTACTTC	CASQGLQNFKSYEQYF
-	TRBV18	TRBJ1-1	-	TGTGCCAGCTCACCACTGGACAGTAACACTGAAGCTTTCTTT	CASSPLDSNTEAFF
many	TRBV3-1	TRBJ2-1	TRBD2	TGTGCCAGCAGCCAAGTCCTAGCGGCTTACAATGAGCAGTTCTTC	CASSQVLAAYNEQFF
many	TRBV28	TRBJ1-5	-	TGTGCCAGCAGTTTGCGCAGGGAGGATCAGCCCCAGCATTTT	CASSLRREDQPQHF
-	TRBV6-2/TRBV6-3	TRBJ1-1	-	TGTGCCAGCAGTTATTCTCCCCCTAGAGATGCTTTCTTT	CASSYSPPRDAFF
-	TRBV20-1	TRBJ2-1	TRBD2	TGCAGTGCTAGCGGGGGACTAGCGGGAGACTCCTACAATGAGCAGTTCTTC	CSASGGLAGDSYNEQFF
many	TRBV27	TRBJ2-3	TRBD2	TGTGCCAGCAGCAGACTAGCGGGAGGGCAGGGCACAGATACGCAGTATTTT	CASSRLAGGQGTDTQYF
many	TRBV5-4	TRBJ1-2	-	TGTGCCAGCAGCATGTTACAGGACACCTATGGCTACACCTTC	CASSMLQDTYGYTF
many	TRBV20-1	TRBJ2-1	TRBD2	TGCAGTGCAGCACTAGCGGGAATCCCAAATGAGCAGTTCTTC	CSAALAGIPNEQFF
-	TRBV5-1	TRBJ2-1	TRBD2	TGCGCCAGCAGTGTGGGCACTAGCGGGAGCAATCAGCAGTTCTTC	CASSVGTSGSNQQFF
-	TRBV18	TRBJ1-1	TRBD1	TGTGCCAGCTCACCAAGGCCAAGGACAGGGGACATGAACACTGAAGCTTTCTTT	CASSPRPRTGDMNTEAFF
-	TRBV29-1	TRBJ2-1	-	TGCAGCGTTGAACGGCTTGGGGTTGAGCAGTTCTTC	CSVERLGVEQFF
many	TRBV12-3/TRBV12-4	TRBJ2-1	TRBD1	TGTGCCAGCAGTTTCCCGACAGGGCATAATGAGCAGTTCTTC	CASSFPTGHNEQFF
few	TRBV3-1	TRBJ2-7	TRBD2	TGTGCCAGCAGCCGTGGGGCGGGGGTCCGCTACGAGCAGTACTTC	CASSRGAGVRYEQYF
-	TRBV27	TRBJ2-7	-	TGTGCCAGCACAGGAACGCCTTTCTCCTACCAGCAGTACTTC	CASTGTPFSYQQYF
many	TRBV6-6	TRBJ1-1	-	TGTGCCAGCAGTTACACTGAACTCGGACGGCCAACAGAAGCTTTCTTT	CASSYTELGRPTEAFF
-	TRBV19	TRBJ1-1	-	TGTGCCAGTAGTATAGATTCGAGGAACAATGAAGCTTTCTTT	CASSIDSRNNEAFF
many	TRBV7-9	TRBJ2-5	-	TGTGCCAGCAGCAAGACTGAAGAGACCCAGTACTTC	CASSKTEETQYF
-	TRBV20-1	TRBJ2-1	-	TGCAGTGCCCGTTTTCTGAGGCATGAGCGGTTCTTC	CSARFLRHERFF
once	TRBV19	TRBJ2-5	-	TGTGCCAGCTCGGTGGCGGGACAGAGCAATGAGCGGTTCTTC	CASSVAGQSNERFF
many	TRBV7-2	TRBJ1-1	-	TGTGCCAGCAGCTTAGCGGGCGTACTCACTGAAGCTTTCTTT	CASSLAGVLTEAFF
many	TRBV27	TRBJ2-7	-	TGTGCCAGCAGTCTCACCGGGACACAGTACGAGCAGTACTTC	CASSLTGTQYEQYF
-	TRBV29-1	TRBJ2-5	TRBD1	TGCAGCGTTGAACCCATGCGACAGGGGCGGCATGCGGAGACCCAGTACTTC	CSVEPMRQGRHAETQYF
many	TRBV28	TRBJ1-5	-	TGTGCCAGTACCGATAGCAATCAGCCCCAGCATTTT	CASTDSNQPQHF
many	TRBV5-1	TRBJ2-7	TRBD2	TGCGCCAGCAGCTTGGAACTAGCGGGAGGTTACGAGCAGTACTTC	CASSLELAGGYEQYF
few	TRBV20-1	TRBJ2-3	TRBD2	TGCAGTGCTTCTGATATTGGGACTAGCGGAAGCACAGATACGCAGTATTTT	CSASDIGTSGSTDTQYF
many	TRBV3-1	TRBJ2-7	TRBD1	TGTGCCAGCAGTCAGGGGGTCTACGAGCAGTACTTC	CASSQGVYEQYF
few	TRBV4-2	TRBJ1-2	TRBD1	TGTGCCAGCAGCCCCTTGACAGGGGAGTATGGCTACACCTTC	CASSPLTGEYGYTF
many	TRBV29-1	TRBJ2-3	TRBD1	TGCAGCGCGGACAGGGTATCAGATACGCAGTATTTT	CSADRVSDTQYF
-	TRBV29-1	TRBJ2-5	-	TGCAGCGTTGTCCAGGGTGTGCAAGAGACCCAGTACTTC	CSVVQGVQETQYF
many	TRBV7-3	TRBJ2-1	-	TGTGCCAGCAGCTCGGACTGGAATGAGCAGTTCTTC	CASSSDWNEQFF
many	TRBV6-1	TRBJ2-7	-	TGTGCCAGCAGGGGAGGCTGGTACGAGCAGTACTTC	CASRGGWYEQYF
-	TRBV7-9	TRBJ2-1	-	TGTGCCAGCAGCTTAGTCCCGGGGATCTCCTACAATGAGCAGTTCTTC	CASSLVPGISYNEQFF
-	TRBV3-1	TRBJ1-2	TRBD1	TGTACCAGCAGCCAAGTCCGACAGGGCGGCTACACCTTC	CTSSQVRQGGYTF
many	TRBV27	TRBJ1-5	-	TGTGCCAGCAGTTCCCTATCGGTGCAGGGACATCAGCCCCAGCATTTT	CASSSLSVQGHQPQHF
-	TRBV15	TRBJ2-7	TRBD2	TGTGCCACCAGCAGAGCCAGCGGGAGCCGGAACGAGCAGTACTTC	CATSRASGSRNEQYF
many	TRBV6-2/TRBV6-3	TRBJ2-3	-	TGTGCCAGCAGTTCGAGCGAAATCCTCACAGATACGCAGTATTTT	CASSSSEILTDTQYF
-	TRBV29-1	TRBJ2-5	TRBD1	TGCAGCGTTGACTTCGGGACAGGGGTCGAGACCCAGTACTTC	CSVDFGTGVETQYF
-	TRBV30	TRBJ2-7	-	TGTACCTGGAGATTAAGCTCCTACGAGCAGTACTTC	CTWRLSSYEQYF
few	TRBV28	TRBJ1-2	TRBD1	TGTGCCAGCAGCCCGCCATACGACAGGGGGAAGAACTATGGCTACACCTTC	CASSPPYDRGKNYGYTF